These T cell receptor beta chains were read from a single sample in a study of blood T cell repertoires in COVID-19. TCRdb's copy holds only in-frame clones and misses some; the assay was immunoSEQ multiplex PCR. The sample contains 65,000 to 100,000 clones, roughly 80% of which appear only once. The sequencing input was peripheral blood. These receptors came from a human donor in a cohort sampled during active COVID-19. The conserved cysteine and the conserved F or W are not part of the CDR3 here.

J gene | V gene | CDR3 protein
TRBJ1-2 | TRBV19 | ASSWGSGYGYT
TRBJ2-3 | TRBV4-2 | ASSQEMRVGGPDTQY
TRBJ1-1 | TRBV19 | ASRRTGLEAF
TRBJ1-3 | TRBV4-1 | ASSQVDREFPTIY
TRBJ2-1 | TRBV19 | ASSMEGSSYNEQF
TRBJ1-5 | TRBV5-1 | ASSLTTDSTGEGNQPQH
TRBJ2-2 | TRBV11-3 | ASSYSGTGPGELF
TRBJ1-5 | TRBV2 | ASSDQGAGGQPQH
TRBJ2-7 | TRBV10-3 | AIRETGVGDEQY
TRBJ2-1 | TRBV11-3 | ASSSGGGRSDEQF
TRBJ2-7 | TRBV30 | AWSGGRYEQY
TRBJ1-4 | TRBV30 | AWSNEGRRGEKLF
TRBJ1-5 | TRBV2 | ASSKTGAQGQPQH
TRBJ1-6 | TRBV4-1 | ASSQDITGGHSPLH
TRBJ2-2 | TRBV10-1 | ASSVSGGELF
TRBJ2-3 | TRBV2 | ASSSDTRTQSTDTQY
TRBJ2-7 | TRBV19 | ATGSGRGSSYEQY
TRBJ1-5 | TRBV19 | ASTSQGYNQPQH
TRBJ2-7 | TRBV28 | ASSPGGEVGTYEQY
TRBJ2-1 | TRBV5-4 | ASSLPAGDDEQF
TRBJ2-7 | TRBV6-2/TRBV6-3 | ASSYLYQSPAVRVVTYEQY
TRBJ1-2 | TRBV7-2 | ASSFPGVVYGYT
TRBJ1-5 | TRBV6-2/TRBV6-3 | ASSYPPGVMGNQPQH
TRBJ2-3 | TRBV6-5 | ASSYRGRATDTQY
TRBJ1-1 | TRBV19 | ASSRGSVGTEAF
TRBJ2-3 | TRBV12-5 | ASGEGTSTDTQY
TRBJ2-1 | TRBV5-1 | ASSLGGAPYNEQF
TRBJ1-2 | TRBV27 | ASSLGRENGYT
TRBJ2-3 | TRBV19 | ASSIYGSSLGQGTSTDTQY
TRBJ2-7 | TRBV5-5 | ASSLAPGLQY
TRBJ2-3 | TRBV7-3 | ASSLAGGYTDTQY
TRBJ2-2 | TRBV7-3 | ASSKQHTGELF
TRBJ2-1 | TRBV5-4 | ASSFHSYNEQF
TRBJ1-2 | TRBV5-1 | ASSSDSQGGYT
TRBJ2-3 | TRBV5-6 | ASSIATLADTQY
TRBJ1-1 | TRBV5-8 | ASSLTDIPQAF
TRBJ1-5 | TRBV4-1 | ASSQVKGALGQPQH
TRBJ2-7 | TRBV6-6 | ASSYFLGYEQY
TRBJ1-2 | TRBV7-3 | ASSPHQVSSYGYT
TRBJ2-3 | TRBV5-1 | ASSFEGTDTQY
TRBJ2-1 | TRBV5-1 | ASSLSSFSWTSGLSYNEQF
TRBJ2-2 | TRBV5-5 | ASSARGFDTGELF
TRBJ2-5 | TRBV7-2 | ASSVYGAGGPETQY
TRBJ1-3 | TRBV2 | ASSVGMDYSGNTIY
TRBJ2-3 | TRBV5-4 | ASSLEGVGNTQY
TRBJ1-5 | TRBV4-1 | ASSQELAYSNQPQH
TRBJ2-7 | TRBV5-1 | ASSPGGRDRNEQY
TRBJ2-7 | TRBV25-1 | ASSDTGSHEQY
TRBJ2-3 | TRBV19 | ASRLSGGRLFTDTQY
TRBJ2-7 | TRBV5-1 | ASSLGLGGTLEEQY
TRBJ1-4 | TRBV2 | ASSDLGTGGVKLF
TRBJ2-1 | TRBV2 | ASSPKRRVNEQF
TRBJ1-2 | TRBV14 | ASSQASFGYT